This is a list of T cell receptor beta chains from one sample in a study of shared clonotypes between healthy human individuals. Here immunoSEQ multiplex PCR was the method, and the copy in TCRdb shows in-frame clones only, minus some. The data contain approximately 2.4 million clones, more than 90% of them singletons. Sequences were obtained from naive CD4+ T cells sorted from blood. These receptors were collected from a man in his late teens or twenties in good health. The CDR3 runs from the conserved cysteine through the conserved F or W. Fields, in order: J gene, V gene, clone size, CDR3 protein. Clone size is given for some rows only: seen once, a few or many times, or a class if the clone is expanded.

TRBJ1-2,TRBV2,-,CASSESNYGYTF
TRBJ2-1,TRBV7-2,-,CASCIYNEQFF
TRBJ2-2,TRBV2,-,CASTLESGTGELFF
TRBJ2-1,TRBV5-1,-,CASSKLQGGSYNEQFF
TRBJ1-6,TRBV9,-,CASSYSGVGNSPLHF
TRBJ1-2,TRBV30,-,CAWSPGDYGYTF
TRBJ2-3,TRBV6-5,-,CASRTGIFTDTQYF
TRBJ2-2,TRBV7-2,-,CASSLGASGSLAGELFF
TRBJ2-5,TRBV7-8,-,CASSLNGGSSGSRETQYF
TRBJ1-1,TRBV10-3,-,CAINTGYTEAFF
TRBJ2-1,TRBV5-3,once,CARSLALAGLNEQFF
TRBJ2-1,TRBV4-1,-,CASSQAGTSGGYREQFF
TRBJ2-1,TRBV5-8,-,CASSLTGQGTYEQFF
TRBJ1-1,TRBV5-4,-,CASSLIAGGNTEAFF
TRBJ2-3,TRBV18,-,CASSPTTDTQYF
TRBJ2-2,TRBV30,-,CAWKGEGYHTGELFF
TRBJ1-6,TRBV6-5,-,CASSYDRDRSSLHF
TRBJ2-7,TRBV6-1,-,CASSEAFSGTSGSYEQYF
TRBJ1-2,TRBV27,-,CASSGGTSYGYTF
TRBJ1-1,TRBV30,-,CAWSVVGPTEAFF
TRBJ2-5,TRBV5-8,-,CASSLLAGGAETQYF
TRBJ2-7,TRBV6-1,-,CASSDPSYEQYF
TRBJ2-2,TRBV11-1,-,CASSTPGDTGELFF
TRBJ2-1,TRBV19,-,CASNSYNEQFF
TRBJ2-5,TRBV5-1,-,CASSFNRVQETQYF
TRBJ1-1,TRBV19,-,CASRLNTEAFF
TRBJ1-3,TRBV6-1,-,CASSEVGRNTIYF
TRBJ2-7,TRBV11-2,-,CASSPRDLSREQYF
TRBJ1-1,TRBV5-1,-,CASSLGTVTEAFF
TRBJ1-3,TRBV29-1,-,CSAGDIYSGNTIYF
TRBJ2-5,TRBV5-1,-,CASSLGRQGMETQYF
TRBJ1-4,TRBV6-1,-,CASSEGDSNEKLFF
TRBJ1-6,TRBV6-6,-,CASIGSGGDSPLHF
TRBJ2-2,TRBV7-2,-,CASRNDPIDHGELFF
TRBJ2-1,TRBV11-2,-,CASSLDGTQQFF
TRBJ1-4,TRBV18,-,CASSNYGTGANEKLFF
TRBJ1-2,TRBV5-1,-,CASSPVDTAELYGYTF